This T cell receptor (beta chain) stems from a study of cytotoxic CD8 clonotypes in ibrutinib-treated CLL. In the study overall: On average, around 89,000 productive rearrangements and just over 250,000 productive templates per sample.

This clone was detected ten times or more. Germline lookup yields CDR1 LNHDA and CDR2 SQIVND (reference sequence). V dropped 5 bases and J dropped 0 bases, with 8 bases sitting between them. The CDR3 has 14 amino acids. Profiling relied on immunoSEQ multiplex PCR, and the TCRdb table lists in-frame clones only, not all of them. The sample lists 300,000 or so clones; 67% were seen once. The V and J genes are TRBV19 and TRBJ1-5; a possible D gene is TRBD1 (5 bases). The TCR was taken from a human donor with chronic lymphocytic leukemia. The source was PBMCs, collected after 36 months of ibrutinib treatment. The CDR3 here is CASSWGYSNQPQHF. The CDR3 nucleotides read TGTGCCAGTAGTTGGGGGTATAGCAATCAGCCCCAGCATTTT.